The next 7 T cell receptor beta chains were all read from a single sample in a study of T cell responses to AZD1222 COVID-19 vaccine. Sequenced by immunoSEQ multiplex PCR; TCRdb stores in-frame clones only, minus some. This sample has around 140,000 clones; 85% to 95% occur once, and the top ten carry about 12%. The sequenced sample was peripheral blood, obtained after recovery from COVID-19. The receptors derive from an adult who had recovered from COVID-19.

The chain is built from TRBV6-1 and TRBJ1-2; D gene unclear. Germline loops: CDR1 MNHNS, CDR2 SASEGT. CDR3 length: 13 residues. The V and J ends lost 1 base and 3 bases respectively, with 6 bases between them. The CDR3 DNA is TGTGCCAGCAGTGAAGGCCAGTACTATGGCTACACCTTC. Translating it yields CASSEGQYYGYTF.

CDR3 bases: TGTGCCATCAGCAGGGCCTACGAGCAGTACTTC. Amino acid sequence: CAISRAYEQYF. J is TRBJ2-7 and V is TRBV10-3; the D gene is possibly TRBD1 (5 bases). CDR3 size: 11 residues. Between the trimmed V and J ends, which lost 6 bases and 2 bases, there was a span of 5 bases. Germline V gene lookup returns CDR1 ENHRY and CDR2 SYGVKD.

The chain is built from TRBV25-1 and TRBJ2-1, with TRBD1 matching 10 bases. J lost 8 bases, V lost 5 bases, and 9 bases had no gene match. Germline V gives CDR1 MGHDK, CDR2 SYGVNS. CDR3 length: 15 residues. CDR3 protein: CASSTPGTGEHEQFF. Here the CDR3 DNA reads TGTGCCAGCAGTACGCCCGGGACAGGGGAACATGAGCAGTTCTTC.

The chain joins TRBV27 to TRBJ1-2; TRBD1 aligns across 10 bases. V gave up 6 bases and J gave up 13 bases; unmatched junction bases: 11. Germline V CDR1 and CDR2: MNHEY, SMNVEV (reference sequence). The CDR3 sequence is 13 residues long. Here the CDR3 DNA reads TGTGCCAGCAGCCGCCGGACAGGGGGGGAATTCACCTTC. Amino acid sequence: CASSRRTGGEFTF.

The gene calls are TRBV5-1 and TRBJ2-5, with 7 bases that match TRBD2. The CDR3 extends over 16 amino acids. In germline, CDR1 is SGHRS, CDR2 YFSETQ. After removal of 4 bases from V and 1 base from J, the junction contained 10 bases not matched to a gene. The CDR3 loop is CASSLPSGTVQETQYF. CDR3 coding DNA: TGCGCCAGCAGCCTTCCTAGCGGAACTGTCCAAGAGACCCAGTACTTC.

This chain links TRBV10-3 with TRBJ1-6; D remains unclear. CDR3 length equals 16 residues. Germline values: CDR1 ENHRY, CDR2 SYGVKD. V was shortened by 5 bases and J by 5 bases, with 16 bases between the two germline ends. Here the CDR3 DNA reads TGTGCCATCAGTAAAAACCGCCCAACGGATAATTCACCCCTCCACTTT. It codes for CAISKNRPTDNSPLHF.

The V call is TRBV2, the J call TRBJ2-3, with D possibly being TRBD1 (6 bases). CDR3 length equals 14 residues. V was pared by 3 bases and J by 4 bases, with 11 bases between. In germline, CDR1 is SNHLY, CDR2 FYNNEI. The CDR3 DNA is TGTGCCAGCAGTGACGTCGCAGGGGCAGATACGCAGTATTTT. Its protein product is CASSDVAGADTQYF.